A selection of T cell receptor beta chains follows, all from one sample in a study of molecular identifiers for immune sequencing clone quantification. One entry per CDR3 protein results from TCRdb running MiXCR on the PCR reads. In the table there are approximately 680,000 distinct CDR3 sequences, around 25% of which are singletons. The specimen was naive CD8+ T cells from blood, with Jurkat cell RNA spiked in. The receptors stem from a human donor in good health. Some libraries in this study had Jurkat cell RNA spiked in. CDR3s include the opening cysteine and the closing phenylalanine or tryptophan. D genes are given only for firm matches. Clone size is given for some rows only: seen once, a few or many times, or a class if the clone is expanded.

J gene: TRBJ1-1
clone size: few
D gene: .
V gene: TRBV16
CDR3 protein: CASSEGTGRALF
CDR3 DNA: TGTGCCAGCAGCGAAGGGACCGGCCGGGCTCTCTTT

J gene: TRBJ1-1
clone size: .
D gene: .
V gene: TRBV20-1
CDR3 protein: CSARDLTEAFF
CDR3 DNA: TGCAGTGCTAGAGATCTTACTGAAGCTTTCTTT

J gene: TRBJ2-1
clone size: .
D gene: TRBD2
V gene: TRBV27
CDR3 protein: CASSWGLARWDEQFF
CDR3 DNA: TGTGCCAGCAGTTGGGGACTAGCTAGATGGGATGAGCAGTTCTTC

J gene: TRBJ2-4
clone size: .
D gene: TRBD2
V gene: TRBV28
CDR3 protein: CASSPWASGNRGIQYF
CDR3 DNA: TGTGCCAGCAGCCCATGGGCTAGCGGGAATCGAGGCATTCAGTACTTC

J gene: TRBJ1-1
clone size: many
D gene: TRBD1
V gene: TRBV12-3/TRBV12-4
CDR3 protein: CASSGVGTGEAFF
CDR3 DNA: TGTGCCAGCAGTGGGGTGGGGACAGGGGAAGCTTTCTTT

J gene: TRBJ1-1
clone size: .
D gene: .
V gene: TRBV2
CDR3 protein: CASSGGVAVRTEAFF
CDR3 DNA: TGTGCCAGCAGTGGAGGAGTGGCAGTACGCACTGAAGCTTTCTTT

J gene: TRBJ1-1
clone size: .
D gene: TRBD1
V gene: TRBV28
CDR3 protein: CASSLGIGGQMNTEAFF
CDR3 DNA: TGTGCCAGCAGTTTAGGTATCGGGGGACAGATGAACACTGAAGCTTTCTTT

J gene: TRBJ2-2
clone size: many
D gene: .
V gene: TRBV12-3/TRBV12-4
CDR3 protein: CASSPPTSNTGELFF
CDR3 DNA: TGTGCCAGCAGTCCCCCGACATCGAACACCGGGGAGCTGTTTTTT

J gene: TRBJ1-5
clone size: many
D gene: .
V gene: TRBV4-1
CDR3 protein: CASSQSGLSNQPQHF
CDR3 DNA: TGCGCCAGCAGCCAATCGGGACTTTCCAATCAGCCCCAGCATTTT

J gene: TRBJ2-1
clone size: few
D gene: TRBD2
V gene: TRBV27
CDR3 protein: CATRHLGGVNEQFF
CDR3 DNA: TGTGCCACCCGACACCTTGGGGGGGTCAATGAGCAGTTCTTC

J gene: TRBJ2-7
clone size: few
D gene: TRBD1
V gene: TRBV19
CDR3 protein: CASSPRTGRHEQYF
CDR3 DNA: TGTGCCAGTAGTCCCCGGACAGGGAGGCACGAGCAGTACTTC

J gene: TRBJ2-7
clone size: .
D gene: .
V gene: TRBV4-1
CDR3 protein: CASSLKRGRAYEQYF
CDR3 DNA: TGCGCCAGCAGCCTCAAAAGGGGCAGGGCCTACGAGCAGTACTTC

J gene: TRBJ2-1
clone size: many
D gene: .
V gene: TRBV4-1
CDR3 protein: CASSQVQVDMFF
CDR3 DNA: TGCGCCAGCAGCCAGGTACAGGTTGACATGTTCTTC

J gene: TRBJ2-3
clone size: .
D gene: .
V gene: TRBV7-2
CDR3 protein: CASSLAPGQWQYF
CDR3 DNA: TGTGCCAGCAGCTTAGCGCCCGGTCAATGGCAGTATTTT

J gene: TRBJ2-7
clone size: few
D gene: TRBD1
V gene: TRBV4-3
CDR3 protein: CASSQEDRGYDEQYF
CDR3 DNA: TGCGCCAGCAGCCAAGAAGACAGGGGGTACGACGAGCAGTACTTC

J gene: TRBJ2-2
clone size: many
D gene: .
V gene: TRBV18
CDR3 protein: CASSLKAGEAGELFF
CDR3 DNA: TGTGCCAGCTCATTGAAGGCAGGCGAGGCCGGGGAGCTGTTTTTT

J gene: TRBJ2-5
clone size: .
D gene: .
V gene: TRBV28
CDR3 protein: CASSLLSYLTGARAVETQYF
CDR3 DNA: TGTGCCAGCAGTTTATTGTCGTACCTTACCGGGGCCAGGGCGGTGGAGACCCAGTACTTC

J gene: TRBJ2-7
clone size: .
D gene: TRBD2
V gene: TRBV7-9
CDR3 protein: CASIRPGGSRSAQYF
CDR3 DNA: TGTGCCAGCATCCGCCCGGGCGGGAGTCGCTCCGCGCAGTACTTC

J gene: TRBJ2-6
clone size: .
D gene: .
V gene: TRBV12-3/TRBV12-4
CDR3 protein: CASSSLGGANVLTF
CDR3 DNA: TGTGCCAGCAGTTCCCTCGGCGGGGCCAACGTCCTGACTTTC

J gene: TRBJ2-7
clone size: many
D gene: .
V gene: TRBV12-3/TRBV12-4
CDR3 protein: CASSAGTHSYEQYF
CDR3 DNA: TGTGCCAGCAGTGCCGGGACACACTCCTACGAGCAGTACTTC

J gene: TRBJ2-3
clone size: many
D gene: TRBD1
V gene: TRBV7-9
CDR3 protein: CASSYQTGGITDTQYF
CDR3 DNA: TGTGCCAGCAGCTACCAGACAGGGGGCATCACAGATACGCAGTATTTT

J gene: TRBJ2-4
clone size: .
D gene: .
V gene: TRBV13
CDR3 protein: CARSLAARGPKTLPSF
CDR3 DNA: TGTGCCCGCAGCTTAGCCGCACGGGGCCCCAAAACCCTTCCGTCCTTC

J gene: TRBJ2-7
clone size: few
D gene: .
V gene: TRBV6-1
CDR3 protein: CASSPNSWGVYEQYF
CDR3 DNA: TGTGCCAGCAGTCCAAACAGTTGGGGTGTCTACGAGCAGTACTTC

J gene: TRBJ2-2
clone size: few
D gene: TRBD1
V gene: TRBV24-1
CDR3 protein: CATSDSQTGGLTGELFF
CDR3 DNA: TGTGCCACCAGTGATTCCCAAACAGGGGGCCTCACCGGGGAGCTGTTTTTT

J gene: TRBJ2-3
clone size: many
D gene: .
V gene: TRBV5-1
CDR3 protein: CASRGQGYTDTQYF
CDR3 DNA: TGCGCCAGCAGAGGGCAGGGATACACAGATACGCAGTATTTT

J gene: TRBJ1-1
clone size: .
D gene: .
V gene: TRBV7-6
CDR3 protein: CASSLDKSSNTKAFF
CDR3 DNA: TGTGCCAGCAGCTTGGACAAATCCTCAAACACTAAAGCATTCTTT

J gene: TRBJ2-7
clone size: .
D gene: TRBD1
V gene: TRBV28
CDR3 protein: CASSLRWTGTYEQYF
CDR3 DNA: TGTGCCAGCAGTTTACGATGGACAGGTACCTACGAGCAGTACTTC

J gene: TRBJ2-5
clone size: .
D gene: .
V gene: TRBV28
CDR3 protein: CASRVDVGYEQETQYF
CDR3 DNA: TGTGCCAGCAGGGTTGATGTAGGATACGAGCAAGAGACCCAGTACTTC

J gene: TRBJ1-5
clone size: .
D gene: .
V gene: TRBV7-9
CDR3 protein: CASSFESYGRADNQPQHF
CDR3 DNA: TGTGCCAGCAGCTTTGAGTCCTACGGACGGGCAGACAATCAGCCCCAGCATTTT

J gene: TRBJ1-1
clone size: .
D gene: .
V gene: TRBV28
CDR3 protein: CASSSRWSTEALF
CDR3 DNA: TGTGCCAGCAGTTCGAGGTGGAGCACTGAAGCTCTCTTT

J gene: TRBJ2-1
clone size: many
D gene: .
V gene: TRBV29-1
CDR3 protein: CSVEGRTPTQVYNEQFF
CDR3 DNA: TGCAGCGTTGAGGGCAGGACTCCCACTCAAGTCTACAATGAGCAGTTCTTC

J gene: TRBJ2-7
clone size: .
D gene: .
V gene: TRBV2
CDR3 protein: CASSEEGPGNEQYF
CDR3 DNA: TGTGCCAGCAGTGAAGAGGGGCCAGGGAACGAGCAGTACTTC

J gene: TRBJ1-2
clone size: .
D gene: .
V gene: TRBV28
CDR3 protein: CASSFRGLNYGYTF
CDR3 DNA: TGTGCCAGCAGTTTCAGGGGACTCAACTATGGCTACACCTTC

J gene: TRBJ2-3
clone size: few
D gene: TRBD1
V gene: TRBV7-9
CDR3 protein: CASSHPQQGAADTQYF
CDR3 DNA: TGTGCCAGCAGCCACCCCCAGCAGGGGGCCGCAGATACGCAGTATTTT

J gene: TRBJ1-1
clone size: many
D gene: .
V gene: TRBV30
CDR3 protein: CAWDQGYTEAFF
CDR3 DNA: TGTGCCTGGGACCAGGGGTACACTGAAGCTTTCTTT

J gene: TRBJ2-2
clone size: .
D gene: TRBD1
V gene: TRBV7-8
CDR3 protein: CASSLGGQGGTGELFF
CDR3 DNA: TGTGCCAGCAGCTTAGGTGGACAGGGAGGCACCGGGGAGCTGTTTTTT

J gene: TRBJ2-1
clone size: .
D gene: .
V gene: TRBV19
CDR3 protein: CASSISAGEGEQFF
CDR3 DNA: TGTGCCAGTAGTATAAGTGCTGGTGAGGGTGAGCAGTTCTTC

J gene: TRBJ2-1
clone size: few
D gene: .
V gene: TRBV2
CDR3 protein: CASRDTYNEQFF
CDR3 DNA: TGTGCCAGCAGGGACACGTACAATGAGCAGTTCTTC

J gene: TRBJ1-2
clone size: many
D gene: TRBD1
V gene: TRBV14
CDR3 protein: CASSLGQVYGYTF
CDR3 DNA: TGTGCCAGCAGCCTCGGACAGGTCTATGGCTACACCTTC

J gene: TRBJ1-1
clone size: many
D gene: .
V gene: TRBV6-6
CDR3 protein: CASSYGPVEAFF
CDR3 DNA: TGTGCCAGCAGTTACGGTCCTGTGGAAGCTTTCTTT

J gene: TRBJ2-7
clone size: .
D gene: TRBD1
V gene: TRBV10-3
CDR3 protein: CAISERGTESSYEQYF
CDR3 DNA: TGTGCCATCAGTGAGAGAGGGACAGAGAGCTCCTACGAGCAGTACTTC

J gene: TRBJ1-5
clone size: once
D gene: .
V gene: TRBV24-1
CDR3 protein: CATSDSWRTPYCNQPQHF
CDR3 DNA: TGTGCCACCAGTGATTCCTGGCGGACTCCGTATTGCAATCAGCCCCAGCATTTT

J gene: TRBJ2-1
clone size: many
D gene: .
V gene: TRBV12-3/TRBV12-4
CDR3 protein: CATWQGSYNEQFF
CDR3 DNA: TGTGCCACCTGGCAGGGTTCCTACAATGAGCAGTTCTTC

J gene: TRBJ2-3
clone size: many
D gene: .
V gene: TRBV28
CDR3 protein: CASRKDGSSTDTQYF
CDR3 DNA: TGTGCCAGCAGGAAGGACGGCTCAAGCACAGATACGCAGTATTTT

J gene: TRBJ2-2
clone size: .
D gene: .
V gene: TRBV19
CDR3 protein: CASRPEQEAGELFF
CDR3 DNA: TGTGCCAGTAGACCGGAACAGGAGGCCGGGGAGCTGTTTTTT

J gene: TRBJ2-2
clone size: few
D gene: TRBD1
V gene: TRBV5-1
CDR3 protein: CASGTALNTGELFF
CDR3 DNA: TGCGCCAGCGGGACAGCCCTAAACACCGGGGAGCTGTTTTTT

J gene: TRBJ1-1
clone size: few
D gene: .
V gene: TRBV4-3
CDR3 protein: CASSQGSGWLTEAFF
CDR3 DNA: TGCGCCAGCAGCCAAGGGTCTGGTTGGCTCACTGAAGCTTTCTTT

J gene: TRBJ2-7
clone size: .
D gene: TRBD2
V gene: TRBV6-2/TRBV6-3
CDR3 protein: CASSCGGPPDGQCF
CDR3 DNA: TGTGCCAGCAGTTGCGGGGGTCCCCCCGACGGGCAGTGCTTC

J gene: TRBJ2-5
clone size: few
D gene: .
V gene: TRBV7-9
CDR3 protein: CASSSNRDDQETQYF
CDR3 DNA: TGTGCCAGCAGCTCAAACAGGGACGACCAAGAGACCCAGTACTTC

J gene: TRBJ1-2
clone size: few
D gene: .
V gene: TRBV7-6
CDR3 protein: CASSPTRLLEWSGDGYTF
CDR3 DNA: TGTGCCAGCAGCCCAACCAGGCTGTTGGAGTGGTCGGGGGATGGCTACACCTTC

J gene: TRBJ2-7
clone size: few
D gene: .
V gene: TRBV29-1
CDR3 protein: CSVVKAAETYEQYF
CDR3 DNA: TGCAGCGTTGTCAAGGCAGCCGAAACCTACGAGCAGTACTTC

J gene: TRBJ2-1
clone size: few
D gene: .
V gene: TRBV24-1
CDR3 protein: CATSDLLEHEQFF
CDR3 DNA: TGTGCCACCAGTGATTTGTTAGAACATGAGCAGTTCTTC

J gene: TRBJ1-2
clone size: few
D gene: .
V gene: TRBV6-5
CDR3 protein: CASSYSTGTPRNSQGYTF
CDR3 DNA: TGTGCCAGCAGTTACTCTACCGGGACACCAAGAAACTCACAAGGCTACACCTTC

J gene: TRBJ1-5
clone size: many
D gene: .
V gene: TRBV28
CDR3 protein: CASSSPSRTNQPQHF
CDR3 DNA: TGTGCCAGCAGTTCTCCCAGTCGCACCAATCAGCCCCAGCATTTT

J gene: TRBJ2-2
clone size: few
D gene: .
V gene: TRBV6-5
CDR3 protein: CASSPFETSRGTGELFF
CDR3 DNA: TGTGCCAGCAGCCCCTTCGAAACTAGCAGGGGCACCGGGGAGCTGTTTTTT

J gene: TRBJ2-7
clone size: .
D gene: TRBD2
V gene: TRBV4-1
CDR3 protein: CASSQEGAPGGDEQYF
CDR3 DNA: TGCGCCAGCAGCCAAGAAGGGGCCCCGGGGGGTGACGAGCAGTACTTC

J gene: TRBJ2-2
clone size: .
D gene: .
V gene: TRBV27
CDR3 protein: CASTWGGRGDTGELFF
CDR3 DNA: TGTGCCAGCACATGGGGCGGCAGGGGTGACACCGGGGAGCTGTTTTTT

J gene: TRBJ1-2
clone size: few
D gene: .
V gene: TRBV20-1
CDR3 protein: CSARDALRNYGYTF
CDR3 DNA: TGCAGTGCTAGAGATGCCCTACGGAACTATGGCTACACCTTC

J gene: TRBJ2-1
clone size: many
D gene: TRBD2
V gene: TRBV12-3/TRBV12-4
CDR3 protein: CASSWTSSNEQFF
CDR3 DNA: TGTGCCAGCAGTTGGACTAGCTCCAATGAGCAGTTCTTC

J gene: TRBJ2-1
clone size: many
D gene: .
V gene: TRBV7-2
CDR3 protein: CASSENLVYEQFF
CDR3 DNA: TGTGCCAGCAGCGAGAACTTAGTATATGAGCAGTTCTTC